This T cell receptor beta chain was identified during a study of beta chain features in type 1 diabetes listed by TCRdb under 2018. With regard to the full study: Mean age, gender distribution, total cell number and subset yield were not different between patients and healthy donors. A total of roughly 100 million sorted cells were examined across all samples, and RNA yield correlated strongly with the number of cells per subset. In the study, recently diagnosed type 1 diabetes patients and matched healthy donors were compared on the TCRB repertoires of their sorted circulating CD4+ T cell subsets. Regulatory and stem cell-like memory subsets were isolated from only 8 patients and about 8 healthy donors, whereas naive and central memory subsets came from all 28 donors. Paper-wide results and their limitations: The naive, central memory and regulatory TCRB repertoires appeared to resemble one another more closely among patients than among healthy donors. Shorter templates might be favored by PCR, yet because patient and control samples were amplified and corrected together, any such skew would affect both groups equally. Only small numbers of individuals were included in the HLA sub-analyses, which left unresolved whether HLA type had any influence on TCRB rearrangement. In all four CD4+ subsets, TCRB CDR3 length was moderately but significantly shorter in type 1 diabetes patients. Patients with type 1 diabetes made fewer insertions and deleted more nucleotides at VDJ recombination sites, implying thymic rearrangement abnormalities. Because cDNA was sequenced instead of genomic DNA, highly expressing activated cells could be over-represented, though the groups showed no difference in activation or CD3 levels.

The entire isolated RNA was reverse transcribed using the High Capacity cDNA Reverse Transcription Kit, and thus expressed TCRB transcripts were sequenced. Deep immunoSEQ sequencing was performed on naive, central memory and regulatory T cell samples, with an average of approximately 4 million total reads per sample. Sorted cells were lysed in RLT buffer, and RNA was extracted using DNase-treated RNeasy Micro or Mini kits according to cell number. Each cell subset was processed separately to prevent cross-contamination, with patient and healthy donor samples processed together. Using the immunoSEQ multiplex PCR, TCRB sequences were amplified from cDNA into 87-bp fragments spanning the CDR3 region. Amplicons were sequenced on the Illumina HiSeq platform. The authors processed their data as follows. Synthetic template baselines were used to correct PCR bias computationally, reads within Hamming distance 2 were collapsed, and singletons that could not be merged were discarded. Reads were aligned against IMGT so that V, D and J genes, CDR3 length and insertions or deletions at six rearrangement sites could be assigned. Within each subset, clonotype counts were normalized to sorted cell number, and only after that were true diversity and Gini coefficients computed with the tcR R package. The overlap coefficient, calculated on TCRB nucleotide sequences, was used to quantify repertoire sharing. Out-of-frame TCRB sequences from naive cells were analyzed to stand in for the pre-selection repertoire. TCRdb took over this immuneACCESS table, retaining in-frame rearrangements with V and J assigned. Such tables are incomplete; in checked studies, under half of the missing clones stem from an unresolved V gene, and the remainder is unexplained. Clonal size and the V and J genes are those of that table, whereas D and trimming came from the DNA. For this sample the table gives about 650,000 clones, of which around 12% were detected only once. The top ten hold 0.095% to 0.15% of the sample.

This clone was recorded a few times. Which antigen it targets is not known. The record has no base qualities; no much larger clone is one base away. Each donor gave one peripheral blood draw, roughly 0.12 L on average, collected into heparinised tubes. A BD FACSAria II and a panel including CD45RO, CCR7, CD25, CD127, CD95 and CD27 were used to sort naive, central memory, regulatory and stem cell-like memory CD4+ T cells. Every sorted population had a purity above 95%. PBMCs were isolated right away by Lymphoprep density gradient centrifugation and were stained directly, without culture. So that batch effects would be minimized, each experiment stained and sorted samples in pairs, pairing one healthy donor with one patient. The sequencing sample was made of naive CD4+ T cells from blood. Per the publication, the cell subset or site label means: true naive CD4+ T cells. The receptor's source is a man between 25 and 39 years old with type 1 diabetes.

CDR3 loop: CAWSVFSGEQYF. The DNA sequence is as follows: TGTGCCTGGAGTGTCTTCTCAGGGGAGCAGTACTTC. The V and J genes are TRBV30 and TRBJ2-7; a weak D assignment points to TRBD1 (5 bases agree). V loses 0 bases of germline sequence and J loses 7 bases, and the interval between the two ends is 10 bases. CDR1 GTSNPN and CDR2 SVGIG are derived from the germline V gene (reference sequence). CDR3 length: 12 amino acids, cysteine to phenylalanine. Only the CDR3 part of the read is kept: 36 bases, read in frame from the first base.